Shown below are 15 T cell receptor beta chains from a single sample sequenced in a study of tumor-infiltrating lymphocytes in primary liver carcinoma (dated by TCRdb to about 2017). The instrument given in TCRdb is Illumina HiSeq 2500. A constant-region primer and ProtoScript II reverse transcriptase were used to reverse-transcribe TCRbeta-specific cDNA from 500 ng total RNA. TCRbeta libraries were built with three nested multiplex PCR rounds, a slightly modified ARM-PCR procedure. The first two PCR rounds used multiplex TRBV1-TRBV30 forward primers with a Cbeta reverse primer, each for about 11 cycles. The public reads were quality trimmed at Q25 with fastp and then assembled into clones with MiXCR by TCRdb, keeping productive beta chains. CDR3 protein sequences are deduplicated, and each keeps its most common genes and DNA. The sample includes about 350,000 distinct CDR3 sequences, with roughly two thirds observed a single time. 5.5% to 8% of the sample comes from the top ten.

RNA from unsorted whole blood was extracted with TRIzol reagent, and germline DNA was obtained with the DNeasy Blood & Tissue kit. Material: peripheral blood. The receptor set was obtained from a middle-aged man with primary liver carcinoma and hepatitis B virus infection.

This clonotype was seen just once. A single base separates this from a much larger clone, so it may be a read error. The chain carries TRBV5-4 and TRBJ2-7; the match to TRBD1 covers 8 bases. Looked up from germline, CDR1 is SGHNT and CDR2 is YYREEE (reference sequence). CDR3 length: 15 amino acids. The V gene end was trimmed by 5 bases and the J gene end by 7 bases; junction bases not matched to a gene: 14. DNA of the CDR3: TGTGCCAGCAGGGGACAGGCCCAGGGTCGTAGGGAGCAGTACTTC. Protein: CASRGQAQGRREQYF.

A few counts support this clonotype. This chain connects TRBV5-1 to TRBJ2-7; 12 bases agree with TRBD2. The CDR3 is 16 residues long. The germline V gene has CDR1 SGHRS and CDR2 YFSETQ. V lost 2 bases, J lost 2 bases, and 5 bases stayed unmatched. The CDR3: CASSLSLAGGTYEQYF. In DNA, the CDR3 is TGCGCCAGCAGCTTATCACTAGCGGGAGGTACCTACGAGCAGTACTTC.

As concerns this clonotype: The junction differs from germline at one of its ends, possibly a read error. V is TRBV11-1 and J is TRBJ2-2; TRBD1 or TRBD2 may be the D gene (6 bases each). The CDR3 is 14 amino acids. CDR1 SGHAT and CDR2 FQDESV come from the germline V gene (reference sequence). DNA of the CDR3: TGTGCCAGCAGCGGGTCTCGGGGGACCGGACAGCTGTTTTTC. Protein product: CASSGSRGTGQLFF.

The V call is TRBV2, the J call TRBJ2-2; a weak D match, TRBD1 (6 bases). The germline V gene encodes CDR1 SNHLY and CDR2 FYNNEI. V shed 7 bases and J shed 3 bases, with 15 bases lying between them. The CDR3 extends over 15 amino acids. The chain's CDR3 is CASIRTGPYTGELFF. Here the CDR3 DNA reads TGTGCCAGCATCAGAACAGGGCCGTACACCGGGGAGCTGTTTTTT.

The table lists this clonotype with a count of one. One base away lies a much larger clone, so this may be a sequencing read error. This chain uses TRBV5-1 with TRBJ2-3, with D possibly being TRBD2 (6 bases). Germline V gene data show CDR1 as SGHRS and CDR2 as YFSETQ. The CDR3 loop spans 13 amino acids. CDR3 coding DNA: TGCGCCAGCAGACTAGCTTCAACCGATACGAAGTATTTT. This translates into CASRLASTDTKYF.

Of note for this clonotype: A read error may produce the germline difference seen at one junction end. J is TRBJ2-3 and V is TRBV5-4; D not certain. This CDR3 comprises 17 residues. Germline CDR1 is SGHNT and CDR2 is YYREEE (reference sequence). CDR3 nucleotide sequence: TGTGCCAGCAGCCCGGGCTCCGGAAGACGGGCCACAGATACGCGGTATTTT. This translates into CASSPGSGRRATDTRYF.

This chain connects TRBV28 to TRBJ2-7, with no clear D. The CDR3 is made up of 14 amino acids. Germline V CDR1 and CDR2: MDHEN, SYDVKM. The V gene lost 7 bases and the J gene lost 3 bases, with 16 bases spanning the gap. Here the CDR3 DNA reads TGTGCCAGCACCAAAATATTCGGATTCTACGAGCAGTACTTC. Translation gives CASTKIFGFYEQYF.

The V and J genes are TRBV6-2 or TRBV6-3 and TRBJ1-5, with D possibly matching TRBD1 (5 bases). Germline V gene lookup returns CDR1 MNHEY and CDR2 SVGEGT. The CDR3 is 18 amino acids. V gave up 2 bases and J gave up 3 bases, with 20 bases separating them. The CDR3 nucleotides read TGTGCCAGCAGTTACGGGATGCGACAGTGGCTAATCAATCAGCCCCAGCATTTT. This codes for CASSYGMRQWLINQPQHF.

With respect to this clonotype: A much larger clonotype is one base distant, so this may be a read error. The V and J genes are TRBV6-6 and TRBJ2-7; a possible D gene is TRBD1 (5 bases). CDR1 is MNHNY, CDR2 SVGAGI, per germline (reference sequence). This CDR3 has 12 amino acids. The CDR3 loop is CASSYPGLERYF. The CDR3 coding sequence is TGTGCCAGCAGTTACCCAGGGTTAGAGCGGTACTTC.

This clonotype showed up many times. It may be a read error: a sequence one base away is much more abundant. V usage is TRBV28 and J usage is TRBJ2-7; 10 bases are shared with TRBD1. Trimming removed 7 bases from V and 0 bases from J; junction bases left unmatched: 3. CDR3 length equals 14 residues. Germline V gene sequence: CDR1 MDHEN, CDR2 SYDVKM. The CDR3 loop is CASIRTGGSYEQYF. CDR3 nucleotides: TGTGCCAGCATCCGGACAGGGGGCTCCTACGAGCAGTACTTC.

The CDR3 nucleotides are TGCGCCAGCAGTAATAACCTCCTGGGACTAGCGGGTCAAGAGACCCAGTACTTC. Protein: CASSNNLLGLAGQETQYF. The chain employs TRBV10-2 and TRBJ2-5; 12 bases line up with TRBD2. The CDR3 totals 18 residues. Unmatched junction bases numbered 12, after V lost 5 bases and J lost 2 bases. Germline V lookup: CDR1 WSHSY, CDR2 SAAADI.

Points on this clonotype: A much larger clone lies a single base off, so this may be a read error. The V call is TRBV14, the J call TRBJ2-5; D not resolved. The germline CDR1 and CDR2 sequences are SGHDN and FVKESK. The CDR3 runs 12 residues. The CDR3 region has the DNA TGTGCCACCAGCCAAGAAAGGAAGACCCAGTACTTC. It translates to CATSQERKTQYF.

This clonotype showed up just a few times. The chain combines TRBV7-9 with TRBJ1-2; D perhaps matches TRBD1 (6 bases). The CDR3 is 13 amino acids. Trimming left V 5 bases short and J 4 bases short, with 11 bases between. CDR1 and CDR2 (germline): SEHNR, FQNEAQ (reference sequence). CDR3 coding DNA: TGTGCCAGCAGCCCGGGACAAGTCTATGGCTACACCTTC. It specifies CASSPGQVYGYTF.

To note about this clonotype: A much more abundant neighbour one base away suggests this may be a read error. The chain uses TRBV29-1 and TRBJ2-5; D is uncertain. The CDR3 runs to 12 residues. The germline V gene encodes CDR1 SQVTM and CDR2 ANQGSEA. The germline V and J ends were trimmed by 5 bases and 2 bases, with 9 bases remaining between them. The CDR3 DNA follows: TGCAGCGTTATAACCGTGCAAGAGACCCAGTACTTC. This codes for CSVITVQETQYF.

This clonotype was observed a single time. With a much larger clone just one base away, this may be a read error. The chain has TRBV12-3 or TRBV12-4 and TRBJ1-2, with 7 bases that match TRBD1. V lost 6 bases to trimming and J lost 7 bases; unmatched junction nucleotides: 11. The CDR3 covers 14 residues. The DNA for the CDR3 is TGTGCCAGCAGACCCGGGACAGTGTTCTTTGGCTACACCTTC. Encoded protein: CASRPGTVFFGYTF.